Following are 18 T cell receptor beta chains from one sample sequenced in a study of shared clonotypes between healthy human individuals. Profiled with immunoSEQ multiplex PCR; TCRdb holds only in-frame clones, not every one. The sample has 2 million to 2.5 million clones, around 95% seen once. Sequencing was done on a sample of naive CD4+ T cells sorted from blood. As for subset: CD45RA+ positively selected. These receptors came from a man younger than 35 in good health.

This clone has only a few counts. The chain is built from TRBV19 and TRBJ1-2; no firm D call. CDR3 length equals 13 residues. The germline V gene has CDR1 LNHDA and CDR2 SQIVND (reference sequence). Trimming shortened V by 0 bases and J by 2 bases, and 4 bases separated the two germline ends. CDR3 region: CASSIDINYGYTF. As DNA, the CDR3 is TGTGCCAGTAGTATAGACATAAACTATGGCTACACCTTC. Full variable domain (outside the CDR3, taken from reference TRBV19 and TRBJ1-2): DGGITQSPKYLFRKEGQNVTLSCEQNLNHDAMYWYRQDPGQGLRLIYYSQIVNDFQKGDIAEGYSVSREKKESFPLTVTSAQKNPTAFYLCASSIDINYGYTFGSGTRLTVV.

The V and J genes are TRBV29-1 and TRBJ1-1; D call uncertain. The CDR3 extends over 15 amino acids. Trimming left V 4 bases short and J 0 bases short, with 15 bases between. Germline V gene data show CDR1 as SQVTM and CDR2 as ANQGSEA. The CDR3 here is CSVVDPRAMNTEAFF. CDR3 bases: TGCAGCGTTGTGGACCCGAGGGCTATGAACACTGAAGCTTTCTTT.

The rearrangement uses TRBV7-2 and TRBJ2-7; D is perhaps TRBD1 (5 bases). V lost 3 bases and J lost 0, with 12 bases in between. Per the germline V gene, CDR1 is SGHTA and CDR2 is FQGNSA. The CDR3 contains 15 residues. Here the CDR3 DNA reads TGTGCCAGCAGCTTTTCACAGGAGAGCTCCTACGAGCAGTACTTC. This sequence encodes CASSFSQESSYEQYF.

In the case of this clone: Distinct nucleotide sequences in the sample also encode this CDR3. V usage is TRBV6-1 and J usage is TRBJ2-5; TRBD2 aligns across 11 bases. Per the germline V gene, CDR1 is MNHNS and CDR2 is SASEGT. J gave up 2 bases and V 1 base, and 3 bases lay outside the gene matches. The length of the CDR3 is 16 residues. The CDR3 is CASSEGLAGGQETQYF. The CDR3 DNA sequence: TGTGCCAGCAGTGAAGGGCTAGCGGGAGGTCAAGAGACCCAGTACTTC.

This chain joins TRBV2 and TRBJ1-4; 8 bases map to TRBD1. The CDR3 runs to 14 residues. Trimming cost V 3 bases and J 7 bases; bases outside gene matches: 4. CDR1 is SNHLY and CDR2 is FYNNEI in the germline V gene. The CDR3 here is CASSDRTGSEKLFF. DNA for the CDR3: TGTGCCAGCAGTGACCGGACAGGGAGTGAAAAACTGTTTTTT. The full variable domain, in which reference TRBV2 and TRBJ1-4 provide the parts outside the CDR3, is EPEVTQTPSHQVTQMGQEVILRCVPISNHLYFYWYRQILGQKVEFLVSFYNNEISEKSEIFDDQFSVERPDGSNFTLKIRSTKLEDSAMYFCASSDRTGSEKLFFGSGTQLSVL.

The V call is TRBV28, the J call TRBJ1-6; maybe TRBD1 (5 bases). V lost 3 bases and J 9 bases, leaving 15 bases between the germline ends. The V gene's germline CDR1 is MDHEN and CDR2 SYDVKM. The CDR3 spans 15 residues. CDR3 amino acids: CASSLGGAGSSPLHF. CDR3 in DNA: TGTGCCAGCAGTTTGGGAGGGGCAGGTAGTTCACCCCTCCACTTT.

The CDR3 DNA sequence: TGTGCCAGCAGTCCGGAAGTGGCGGGCACCGGGGAGCTGTTTTTT. The encoded protein is CASSPEVAGTGELFF. The V and J genes are TRBV2 and TRBJ2-2; D possibly corresponds to TRBD2 (5 bases). V was clipped by 5 bases and J by 4 bases, with 14 bases between them. Germline CDR1 is SNHLY and CDR2 is FYNNEI. The CDR3 extends over 15 amino acids.

This chain links TRBV6-5 with TRBJ2-3, with 12 bases lining up with TRBD2. V lost 6 bases to trimming and J lost 3 bases; unmatched junction nucleotides: 1. CDR1 is MNHEY and CDR2 is SVGAGI in the germline V gene. The CDR3 is 14 residues long. CDR3 sequence reads: CASRTSGRTDTQYF. The DNA of the CDR3 is TGTGCCAGCAGGACTAGCGGGAGAACAGATACGCAGTATTTT.

J is TRBJ1-1 and V is TRBV7-8; TRBD1 is a possible D gene (5 bases). CDR3 length: 15 amino acids. Per the germline V gene, CDR1 is SGHVS and CDR2 is FQNEAQ. The ends were cut back, 5 bases at V and 0 bases at J, with 13 bases in the middle. The CDR3 nucleotides are TGTGCCAGCAGCGCCCGACAGTTATTGAACACTGAAGCTTTCTTT. Encoded protein: CASSARQLLNTEAFF.

The J gene is TRBJ1-3, the V gene TRBV2; tentatively, D is TRBD1 (5 bases). This CDR3 has 14 amino acids. Germline loops: CDR1 SNHLY, CDR2 FYNNEI. Trimming pared 6 bases from V and 3 bases from J, leaving 12 bases between. CDR3 in DNA: TGTGCCAGCAGCCAGGCGACAGATGGAAACACCATATATTTT. The encoded protein is CASSQATDGNTIYF.

The V and J genes are TRBV30 and TRBJ1-1; D is unresolved. There are 13 residues in the CDR3. Germline values: CDR1 GTSNPN, CDR2 SVGIG (reference sequence). Trimming left V 8 bases short and J 5 bases short, with 18 bases between. CDR3 DNA: TGTGCCCGATCTTCCGACGGATTTACTGAAGCTTTCTTT. Translated, it gives CARSSDGFTEAFF.

This chain uses TRBV6-1 with TRBJ2-4; 14 bases are shared with TRBD2. Trimming removed 6 bases from V and 11 bases from J; junction bases left unmatched: 9. This CDR3 comprises 15 residues. The germline V gene has CDR1 MNHNS and CDR2 SASEGT. In DNA, the CDR3 is TGTGCCAGCAGGAATCCAGGGACTAGCGGGAGATTTCAGTACTTC. It codes for CASRNPGTSGRFQYF.

This rearrangement joins TRBV6-6 to TRBJ2-5; possible D gene TRBD1, 5 bases. The germline V gene encodes CDR1 MNHNY and CDR2 SVGAGI (reference sequence). Deletions cut 6 bases from V and 2 bases from J, with 16 bases between. The CDR3 sequence is 15 residues long. CDR3 residues: CASSRDSALQETQYF. Here the CDR3 DNA reads TGTGCCAGCAGCCGAGACAGCGCATTACAAGAGACCCAGTACTTC.

In the case of this clone: This sample includes further DNA sequences coding for the same CDR3. This rearrangement joins TRBV5-1 to TRBJ2-3, with D uncertain. CDR1 SGHRS and CDR2 YFSETQ come from the germline V gene. The CDR3 has 12 residues. Trimming shortened V by 4 bases and J by 2 bases, and 5 bases separated the two germline ends. CDR3: CASSVNTDTQYF. The CDR3 region has the DNA TGCGCCAGCAGCGTTAACACAGATACGCAGTATTTT.

The V gene is TRBV7-2, the J gene TRBJ2-7, with TRBD2 matching 10 bases. With 0 bases clipped from V and 6 bases from J, the junction kept 8 bases outside the gene matches. Germline CDR1 SGHTA, CDR2 FQGNSA. This CDR3 region has 16 residues. CDR3 DNA sequence: TGTGCCAGCAGCTTAGCTGTTCTAGCGGGAGCTTCCGAGCAGTACTTC. This codes for CASSLAVLAGASEQYF.

The chain has TRBV6-1 and TRBJ1-1, with a tentative D call TRBD1 (6 bases). CDR3 length equals 13 residues. CDR1 and CDR2 (germline): MNHNS, SASEGT. V was shortened by 4 bases and J by 9 bases, with 15 bases between the two germline ends. The CDR3 bases are TGTGCCAGCAGTGCCGGGGGGCTGGAAAAAGCTTTCTTT. The encoded protein is CASSAGGLEKAFF.

The genes are TRBV4-2 and TRBJ1-6; D uncertain. The CDR3 extends over 19 amino acids. Germline CDR1 and CDR2: LGHNA and YNFKEQ. Between the trimmed V and J ends, which lost 0 bases and 5 bases, there was a span of 20 bases. CDR3 nucleotides: TGTGCCAGCAGCCAAGAGCTAGGCTTACCGGCAGCGAATAATTCACCCCTCCACTTT. Its protein is CASSQELGLPAANNSPLHF.

CDR3 region: CASSIAGTGGPEQFF. The DNA of the CDR3 is TGTGCCAGTAGTATCGCCGGGACAGGGGGCCCTGAGCAGTTCTTC. V gene TRBV19 combines with J gene TRBJ2-1; 12 bases are a match to TRBD1. The CDR3 is made up of 15 amino acids. Germline V gives CDR1 LNHDA, CDR2 SQIVND (reference sequence). The junction had 6 bases not matched to a gene; V was cut back by 3 bases and J by 9 bases.